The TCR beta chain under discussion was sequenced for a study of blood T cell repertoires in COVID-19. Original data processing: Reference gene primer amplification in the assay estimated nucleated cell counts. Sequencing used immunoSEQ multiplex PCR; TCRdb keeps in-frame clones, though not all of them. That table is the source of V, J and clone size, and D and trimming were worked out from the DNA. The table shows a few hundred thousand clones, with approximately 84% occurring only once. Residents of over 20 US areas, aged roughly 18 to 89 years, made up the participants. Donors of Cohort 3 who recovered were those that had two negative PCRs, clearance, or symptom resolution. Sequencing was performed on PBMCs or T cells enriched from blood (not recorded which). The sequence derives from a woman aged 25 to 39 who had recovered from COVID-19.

This CDR3 reads CASSSGTGAPGNTIYF. The DNA of the CDR3 is TGTGCCAGCAGTTCCGGGACAGGGGCTCCGGGAAACACCATATATTTT. This chain joins TRBV5-4 and TRBJ1-3; 10 nucleotides match TRBD1. J gave up 4 bases and V 5 bases, and 9 bases lay outside the gene matches. CDR1 and CDR2 from the germline V gene are SGHNT and YYREEE (reference sequence). The CDR3 length is 16 residues.